Below are 17 T cell receptor beta chains sequenced from a single sample in a study of long-term antiretroviral therapy in people with HIV. Survey level was the resolution at which the v3.0 immunoSEQ assay ran. Clones were read by immunoSEQ multiplex PCR, and TCRdb kept only the in-frame ones, dropping some. The table records about 20,000 clones, approximately 80% of them present only once. The sample consisted of unsorted PBMCs, taken 0.2 years after starting antiretroviral therapy. The receptors stem from a woman in her forties with HIV.

The V call is TRBV19, the J call TRBJ1-1, with TRBD1 identical over 7 bases. The CDR3 runs to 14 residues. The ends lost 3 bases at V and 4 bases at J; junction bases unmatched: 5. Per the germline V gene, CDR1 is LNHDA and CDR2 is SQIVND (reference sequence). The CDR3 coding sequence is TGTGCCAGTAGTATTACAGGGGTGAGCACTGAAGCTTTCTTT. Translation gives CASSITGVSTEAFF. The full variable domain, in which reference TRBV19 and TRBJ1-1 provide the parts outside the CDR3, is DGGITQSPKYLFRKEGQNVTLSCEQNLNHDAMYWYRQDPGQGLRLIYYSQIVNDFQKGDIAEGYSVSREKKESFPLTVTSAQKNPTAFYLCASSITGVSTEAFFGQGTRLTVV.

The rearrangement uses TRBV7-8 and TRBJ1-1; the D is unclear. Germline CDR1 and CDR2: SGHVS and FQNEAQ. The germline V and J ends were trimmed by 1 base and 5 bases, with 8 bases remaining between them. This CDR3 contains 13 residues. In DNA, the CDR3 is TGTGCCAGCAGCTTAGAAAGGGAGACTGAAGCTTTCTTT. Translated, it gives CASSLERETEAFF.

This rearrangement joins TRBV7-9 to TRBJ2-5; D unresolved. The V end lost 3 bases, the J end lost 4 bases, and 12 bases lay between the germline ends. Per the germline V gene, CDR1 is SEHNR and CDR2 is FQNEAQ (reference sequence). CDR3 length: 14 residues. Written as DNA, the CDR3 is TGTGCCAGCAGCTTCATTGGGGTTTTAGAGACCCAGTACTTC. Protein: CASSFIGVLETQYF. The full variable domain, in which reference TRBV7-9 and TRBJ2-5 provide the parts outside the CDR3, is DTGVSQNPRHKITKRGQNVTFRCDPISEHNRLYWYRQTLGQGPEFLTYFQNEAQLEKSRLLSDRFSAERPKGSFSTLEIQRTEQGDSAMYLCASSFIGVLETQYFGPGTRLLVL.

V gene TRBV6-5 combines with J gene TRBJ1-2; 9 bases line up with TRBD1. The CDR3 consists of 14 residues. The ends lost 2 bases at V and 2 bases at J; junction bases unmatched: 0. CDR1 is MNHEY, CDR2 SVGAGI, per germline. CDR3 residues: CASSYDRGNYGYTF. CDR3 DNA sequence: TGTGCCAGCAGTTACGACAGGGGGAACTATGGCTACACCTTC.

The chain is built from TRBV18 and TRBJ1-1; D is undetermined. The CDR3 spans 15 residues. The V gene lost 2 bases and the J gene lost 6 bases, with 16 bases spanning the gap. Germline loops: CDR1 KGHSH, CDR2 LQKENI. The CDR3 protein is CASSPRLGEGSEAFF. In DNA form, the CDR3 reads TGTGCCAGCTCACCAAGACTTGGAGAGGGCTCTGAAGCTTTCTTT.

The genes are TRBV6-1 and TRBJ2-7; possibly TRBD2 for D (5 bases). This CDR3 has 12 residues. Germline assignment: CDR1 MNHNS and CDR2 SASEGT. The germline V and J ends were trimmed by 2 bases and 4 bases, with 6 bases remaining between them. The CDR3 reads CASSEWRYEQYF. For the CDR3, the DNA is TGTGCCAGCAGTGAATGGAGGTACGAGCAGTACTTC.

The gene calls are TRBV11-3 and TRBJ1-1, with D perhaps TRBD1 (5 bases). The CDR3 spans 14 residues. V was clipped by 5 bases and J by 4 bases, with 14 bases between them. Germline V gives CDR1 SGHNT, CDR2 YENEEA. CDR3: CASSKEGSVTEAFF. The CDR3 nucleotides read TGTGCCAGCAGCAAAGAGGGGTCAGTCACTGAAGCTTTCTTT. The variable domain in full, completed from reference TRBV11-3 and TRBJ1-1, reads EAGVVQSPRYKIIEKKQPVAFWCNPISGHNTLYWYLQNLGQGPELLIRYENEEAVDDSQLPKDRFSAERLKGVDSTLKIQPAELGDSAVYLCASSKEGSVTEAFFGQGTRLTVV.

The chain joins TRBV6-5 to TRBJ2-5; 13 nucleotides agree with TRBD2. The CDR3 spans 15 residues. The V gene end was trimmed by 6 bases and the J gene end by 5 bases; junction bases not matched to a gene: 6. Germline-derived CDR1 and CDR2 are MNHEY and SVGAGI. As DNA, the CDR3 is TGTGCCAGCAGAAAGACTAGCGGGGGGATGGAGACCCAGTACTTC. Amino acid sequence: CASRKTSGGMETQYF.

The gene calls are TRBV6-6 and TRBJ2-3, with TRBD1 matching over 9 bases. Germline loops: CDR1 MNHNY, CDR2 SVGAGI (reference sequence). With 5 bases clipped from V and 3 bases from J, the junction kept 6 bases outside the gene matches. The CDR3 is 15 residues long. CDR3 amino acids: CASSPQGARTDTQYF. The CDR3 DNA reads as TGTGCCAGCAGTCCACAGGGGGCGCGGACAGATACGCAGTATTTT.

The chain couples TRBV2 to TRBJ2-1; TRBD2 agrees at 7 bases. The J segment lost 8 bases and the V segment lost 8 bases, leaving 6 bases of the junction unmatched. The CDR3 runs to 12 residues. From germline, CDR1 is SNHLY and CDR2 FYNNEI. CDR3 amino acids: CASGGLDDEQFF. The CDR3 bases are TGTGCCAGCGGAGGACTAGACGATGAGCAGTTCTTC. Full variable domain (outside the CDR3, taken from reference TRBV2 and TRBJ2-1): EPEVTQTPSHQVTQMGQEVILRCVPISNHLYFYWYRQILGQKVEFLVSFYNNEISEKSEIFDDQFSVERPDGSNFTLKIRSTKLEDSAMYFCASGGLDDEQFFGPGTRLTVL.

This rearrangement joins TRBV13 to TRBJ2-2; TRBD2 might be the D (6 bases). Trimming took 5 bases from V and 4 from J, leaving 17 bases between them. Germline V gives CDR1 PRHDT, CDR2 FYEKMQ (reference sequence). The CDR3 covers 16 residues. The CDR3 spells CASSEGPPGSTGELFF. Written as DNA, the CDR3 is TGTGCCAGCAGCGAGGGCCCTCCCGGGAGCACCGGGGAGCTGTTTTTT. Full variable domain (rest looked up from reference TRBV13 and TRBJ2-2): AAGVIQSPRHLIKEKRETATLKCYPIPRHDTVYWYQQGPGQDPQFLISFYEKMQSDKGSIPDRFSAQQFSDYHSELNMSSLELGDSALYFCASSEGPPGSTGELFFGEGSRLTVL.

The chain carries TRBV18 and TRBJ2-5; 7 positions match TRBD1. Trimming took 3 bases from V and 0 from J; bases not matched to a gene: 7. The CDR3 spans 16 residues. Germline values: CDR1 KGHSH, CDR2 LQKENI. The CDR3 spells CASSPSPGQDQETQYF. The CDR3 DNA is TGTGCCAGCTCACCTTCACCCGGACAGGACCAAGAGACCCAGTACTTC.

The chain links TRBV30 to TRBJ1-2; 8 bases fit TRBD1. Germline V gene data show CDR1 as GTSNPN and CDR2 as SVGIG (reference sequence). J gave up 6 bases and V 4 bases, and 4 bases lay outside the gene matches. CDR3 length equals 12 residues. CDR3 in DNA: TGTGCCTGGATCAGGGGGCCTCATGGCTACACCTTC. This sequence encodes CAWIRGPHGYTF. Looking up the rest from reference TRBV30 and TRBJ1-2 gives the full variable domain: SQTIHQWPATLVQPVGSPLSLECTVEGTSNPNLYWYRQAAGRGLQLLFYSVGIGQISSEVPQNLSASRPQDRQFILSSKKLLLSDSGFYLCAWIRGPHGYTFGSGTRLTVV.

This chain uses TRBV5-1 with TRBJ2-3, with a weak D call TRBD1 (5 bases). Looked up from germline, CDR1 is SGHRS and CDR2 is YFSETQ. There are 16 residues in the CDR3. V was shortened by 0 bases and J by 3 bases, with 14 bases between the two germline ends. The CDR3 coding sequence is TGCGCCAGCAGCTTGGGCTCCACCGCAGGGACAGATACGCAGTATTTT. This encodes CASSLGSTAGTDTQYF.

The chain combines TRBV30 with TRBJ2-3; 7 nucleotides align to TRBD1. CDR3 length: 14 residues. With V trimmed by 5 bases and J by 2 bases, 7 bases remained unmatched. Germline loops: CDR1 GTSNPN, CDR2 SVGIG (reference sequence). This chain's CDR3 is CAWFDDRVTDTQYF. As DNA, the CDR3 is TGTGCCTGGTTTGACGACAGGGTCACAGATACGCAGTATTTT.

The chain carries TRBV6-1 and TRBJ1-3, with D unclear. Per germline, CDR1 MNHNS and CDR2 SASEGT. The CDR3 contains 14 residues. V was pared by 1 base and J by 7 bases, with 11 bases between. CDR3 sequence (DNA): TGTGCCAGCAGTGAAGGCTCGTTTGGGAACACCATATATTTT. Its protein is CASSEGSFGNTIYF.

The V gene is TRBV7-9, the J gene TRBJ1-2; maybe TRBD1 (5 bases). The V and J ends lost 1 base and 2 bases respectively, with 11 bases between them. Germline V CDR1 and CDR2: SEHNR, FQNEAQ (reference sequence). The CDR3 has 15 residues. Here the CDR3 DNA reads TGTGCCAGCAGCTTAGTTGGGACCGAGAACTATGGCTACACCTTC. Its protein is CASSLVGTENYGYTF.